These 12 T cell receptor beta chains share one sample of origin, sequenced in a study of cytomegalovirus exposure and HLA in healthy donors. The primer mix had 60 Vbeta and 13 Jbeta primers. The table came from immunoSEQ multiplex PCR; TCRdb's copy has only in-frame clones and leaves some out. This table holds over 150,000 clones, about four fifths found once. Sequenced sample: PBMCs. These receptors all come from a girl aged 10 to 17 in good health and CMV-seropositive.

V gene TRBV7-2 combines with J gene TRBJ1-1, with 7 bases aligning to TRBD1. The V and J ends lost 5 bases and 1 base, in that order; junction bases with no gene match: 7. CDR3 length: 15 amino acids. Germline assignment: CDR1 SGHTA and CDR2 FQGNSA. CDR3 amino acids: CASSIYRGKNTEAFF. The CDR3 DNA reads TGTGCCAGCAGCATCTACAGGGGAAAGAACACTGAAGCTTTCTTT.

The chain has TRBV5-5 and TRBJ2-7, with D maybe TRBD1 (6 bases). The CDR3 has 15 residues. Trimming took off 1 base at V and 0 bases at J, with 11 bases between the two ends. CDR1 and CDR2 (germline): SGHKS, YYEKEE (reference sequence). As DNA, the CDR3 is TGTGCCAGCAGCTTGACAGGGTCTAGCTCCTACGAGCAGTACTTC. Translation: CASSLTGSSSYEQYF.

The genes are TRBV27 and TRBJ1-1; the match to TRBD1 covers 7 bases. The J segment lost 2 bases and the V segment lost 3 bases, leaving 12 bases of the junction unmatched. The CDR3 length is 17 residues. CDR1 is MNHEY and CDR2 is SMNVEV in the germline V gene (reference sequence). In nucleotides, the CDR3 is TGTGCCAGCAGTTTGTCCGGGACAGCTAGAGTAAACACTGAAGCTTTCTTT. Its translation is CASSLSGTARVNTEAFF.

The rearrangement joins TRBV15 to TRBJ2-7; 9 nucleotides align to TRBD2. With 1 base clipped from V and 0 bases from J, the junction kept 4 bases outside the gene matches. CDR3 size: 16 residues. Germline CDR1 is LNHNV and CDR2 is YYDKDF (reference sequence). This CDR3 reads CATSRVGSGSSYEQYF. The CDR3 nucleotides are TGTGCCACCAGCAGAGTAGGTAGCGGGAGCTCCTACGAGCAGTACTTC.

The CDR3 reads CASSSPGGDTEAFF. Written as DNA, the CDR3 is TGTGCCAGCAGCTCACCAGGGGGTGACACTGAAGCTTTCTTT. The J gene is TRBJ1-1, the V gene TRBV7-9; 7 bases are shared with TRBD1. The germline V gene has CDR1 SEHNR and CDR2 FQNEAQ (reference sequence). This CDR3 comprises 14 residues. V lost 4 bases to trimming and J lost 3 bases; unmatched junction nucleotides: 5.

CDR3 nucleotides: TGCGCCAGCAGCAGGGGCGATGGTAGTACAGATACGCAGTATTTT. Its translation: CASSRGDGSTDTQYF. The rearrangement links TRBV10-1 to TRBJ2-3; TRBD1 might be the D (6 bases). The V end was cut by 6 bases, the J end by 3 bases, with 16 bases between. The CDR3 extends over 15 amino acids. Germline CDR1 is WNHNN and CDR2 is SYGVQD (reference sequence).

The CDR3 reads CASTTTLGGHNSPLHF. For the CDR3, the DNA is TGTGCCAGCACCACGACCCTAGGAGGCCACAATTCACCCCTCCACTTT. The chain combines TRBV2 with TRBJ1-6; D gene ambiguous. The V gene lost 7 bases and the J gene lost 7 bases, with 20 bases spanning the gap. Germline CDR1 reads SNHLY; CDR2 reads FYNNEI. This CDR3 spans 16 amino acids.

The genes are TRBV4-2 and TRBJ1-2; D unresolved. Trimming pared 2 bases from V and 7 bases from J, leaving 8 bases between. Germline V gene data show CDR1 as LGHNA and CDR2 as YNFKEQ. The CDR3 consists of 12 residues. The CDR3 region has the DNA TGTGCCAGCAGCCAACGGCGGGCTGGCTACACCTTC. Protein: CASSQRRAGYTF.

This clone has a handful of counts. The chain uses TRBV6-1 and TRBJ1-1, with D maybe TRBD1 (5 bases). Germline-derived CDR1 and CDR2 are MNHNS and SASEGT. V was clipped by 4 bases and J by 1 base, with 10 bases between them. This CDR3 spans 14 amino acids. The CDR3 is CASSVQEENTEAFF. CDR3 nucleotide sequence: TGTGCCAGCAGTGTACAGGAAGAGAACACTGAAGCTTTCTTT.

The chain recombines TRBV27 with TRBJ1-1, with D perhaps matching TRBD1 (5 bases). The CDR3 loop spans 14 amino acids. CDR1 and CDR2 (germline): MNHEY, SMNVEV (reference sequence). The V end was cut by 2 bases, the J end by 11 bases, with 18 bases between. The CDR3 DNA sequence: TGTGCCAGCAGTTTAGGTCCCACAGGTCTCCCTGCTTTCTTT. This sequence encodes CASSLGPTGLPAFF.

The rearrangement joins TRBV6-1 to TRBJ2-5; weak D call: TRBD1 (6 bases). Trimming shortened V by 9 bases and J by 5 bases, and 16 bases separated the two germline ends. Germline assignment: CDR1 MNHNS and CDR2 SASEGT. This CDR3 contains 13 residues. The CDR3 coding sequence is TGTGCCAGTGCATGGGGGCGGAAGGAGACCCAGTACTTC. This gives the protein CASAWGRKETQYF.

The chain carries TRBV4-1 and TRBJ2-2, with TRBD2 matching 9 bases. This CDR3 spans 16 amino acids. J was trimmed by 2 bases and V by 5 bases; bases with no gene match: 6. Germline CDR1 is MGHRA and CDR2 is YSYEKL. The DNA for the CDR3 is TGCGCCAGCAGCACTAGCGGGCTGGCCAACACCGGGGAGCTGTTTTTT. Translated: CASSTSGLANTGELFF.